These 17 T cell receptor beta chains were all obtained from the same sample, sequenced in a study of CD8 T cells in Susac syndrome (dated by TCRdb to about 2019). The library was produced with the immunoSEQ multiplex PCR assay. RNA was extracted using the RNeasy kit, and roughly 0.45 to 1 ug of the RNA was reverse transcribed with random hexamers. TCRdb ran its own pipeline on the public reads, namely fastp trimming at Q25 and MiXCR clone calling, and kept in-frame beta chains. CDR3 protein sequences are deduplicated, and each keeps its most common genes and DNA. A total of some 110,000 distinct CDR3 sequences appear in this sample, roughly 94% of them only once. About 0.41% of the sample rests with the top ten. Input material: CD8+ T cells from PBMCs. Every receptor here comes from a human donor with Susac syndrome.

This chain uses TRBV19 with TRBJ1-3; D unresolved. Germline assignment: CDR1 LNHDA and CDR2 SQIVND (reference sequence). The CDR3 length is 15 residues. Trimming left V 1 base short and J 0 bases short, with 7 bases between. Here the CDR3 DNA reads TGTGCCAGTAGTATAGGCCGGATCTCTGGAAACACCATATATTTT. This encodes CASSIGRISGNTIYF.

V gene TRBV9 combines with J gene TRBJ2-3, with D perhaps matching TRBD1 (5 bases). V lost 6 bases and J lost 8, with 13 bases in between. CDR1 and CDR2 (germline): SGDLS, YYNGEE. There are 12 residues in the CDR3. The CDR3 coding sequence is TGTGCCAGCACGGACACGCACGGTACGCAGTATTTT. Translating it yields CASTDTHGTQYF. Based on the CDR3 plus reference TRBV9 and TRBJ2-3, the full variable domain is DSGVTQTPKHLITATGQRVTLRCSPRSGDLSVYWYQQSLDQGLQFLIQYYNGEERAKGNILERFSAQQFPDLHSELNLSSLELGDSALYFCASTDTHGTQYFGPGTRLTVL.

The genes are TRBV6-1 and TRBJ2-2; 8 nucleotides align to TRBD1. This CDR3 has 17 residues. Per germline, CDR1 MNHNS and CDR2 SASEGT. The junction had 13 bases not matched to a gene; V was cut back by 6 bases and J by 4 bases. In DNA form, the CDR3 reads TGTGCCAGCAGAAATGACAGGGGTCTCCGTGGCACCGGGGAGCTGTTTTTT. It yields the protein CASRNDRGLRGTGELFF.

The chain recombines TRBV9 with TRBJ2-4; tentatively, D is TRBD2 (6 bases). The V end lost 1 base, the J end lost 8 bases, and 13 bases lay between the germline ends. The germline CDR1 and CDR2 sequences are SGDLS and YYNGEE. This CDR3 contains 14 residues. CDR3 sequence (DNA): TGTGCCAGCAGCGTAAGTCAGGGCGGGGACATTCAGTACTTC. It encodes CASSVSQGGDIQYF.

The chain carries TRBV9 and TRBJ2-5, with 7 bases identical to TRBD1. Germline CDR1 SGDLS, CDR2 YYNGEE. The CDR3 runs 15 residues. The V gene end was trimmed by 4 bases and the J gene end by 2 bases; junction bases not matched to a gene: 8. CDR3 sequence reads: CASSNTGTVQETQYF. The CDR3 DNA is TGTGCCAGCAGCAACACCGGGACAGTACAAGAGACCCAGTACTTC.

The CDR3 bases are TGTGCCAGCAGCTTACCAGGGGGATTTGGCAATGAGCAGTTCTTC. It codes for CASSLPGGFGNEQFF. The chain combines TRBV7-9 with TRBJ2-1; 7 bases align to TRBD1. The ends lost 2 bases at V and 6 bases at J; junction bases unmatched: 7. CDR3 length equals 15 residues. CDR1 SEHNR and CDR2 FQNEAQ come from the germline V gene (reference sequence).

This clonotype came up once. V gene TRBV7-9 combines with J gene TRBJ2-7; D not resolved. The CDR3 is 13 residues long. Germline values: CDR1 SEHNR, CDR2 FQNEAQ (reference sequence). V lost 5 bases and J 5 bases, leaving 13 bases between the germline ends. CDR3 region: CASSPPQGHEQYF. The DNA of the CDR3 is TGTGCCAGCAGCCCGCCGCAAGGCCACGAGCAGTACTTC.

The chain joins TRBV29-1 to TRBJ1-2; D ambiguous. The germline gives CDR1 SQVTM, CDR2 ANQGSEA. The CDR3 covers 10 residues. Trimming cost V 2 bases and J 7 bases, with 5 bases left between them. The CDR3 DNA reads as TGCAGCGTTGAAAGCGGTGGCTACACCTTC. This encodes CSVESGGYTF.

The CDR3 spells CASSLRQGQYYGYTF. The CDR3 DNA follows: TGCGCCAGCAGCCTGAGACAGGGACAATACTATGGCTACACCTTC. V and J are TRBV5-1 and TRBJ1-2; 7 nucleotides align to TRBD1. J lost 3 bases, V lost 4 bases, and 9 bases had no gene match. The CDR3 runs to 15 residues. Germline V lookup: CDR1 SGHRS, CDR2 YFSETQ.

The chain links TRBV4-3 to TRBJ1-1; D is unclear. Germline CDR1 is LGHNA and CDR2 is YSLEER. The CDR3 covers 14 residues. V was cut by 0 bases and J by 1 base, with 6 bases left in between. CDR3 residues: CASSQDVGNTEAFF. The CDR3 bases are TGCGCCAGCAGCCAAGATGTGGGGAACACTGAAGCTTTCTTT.

The rearrangement links TRBV4-1 to TRBJ2-3; no definite D call. The ends were cut back, 0 bases at V and 4 bases at J, with 17 bases in the middle. CDR1 and CDR2 from the germline V gene are MGHRA and YSYEKL. The CDR3 is 17 residues long. CDR3 amino acids: CASSQELSRVWSDTQYF. The CDR3 DNA is TGCGCCAGCAGCCAAGAACTTTCCCGGGTTTGGTCAGATACGCAGTATTTT.

The chain carries TRBV9 and TRBJ2-5; 7 positions match TRBD1. CDR3 size: 13 residues. Germline CDR1 is SGDLS and CDR2 is YYNGEE. The trim removed 3 bases at V and 5 bases at J, leaving 4 bases unmatched. This chain's CDR3 is CASSEGAKETQYF. CDR3 DNA: TGTGCCAGCAGCGAGGGGGCTAAGGAGACCCAGTACTTC.

This sequence joins TRBV20-1 and TRBJ2-7; D is possibly TRBD2 (7 bases). V was pared by 6 bases and J by 0 bases, with 12 bases between. Germline V CDR1 and CDR2: DFQATT, SNEGSKA (reference sequence). There are 13 residues in the CDR3. Here the CDR3 DNA reads TGCAGTGCCAAGGGGGGGGACTCCTACGAGCAGTACTTC. Protein sequence: CSAKGGDSYEQYF.

This chain connects TRBV2 to TRBJ2-7; 16 bases are a match to TRBD2. This CDR3 spans 16 amino acids. Germline CDR1 reads SNHLY; CDR2 reads FYNNEI. V shed 9 bases, J shed 0 bases, and the junction held 5 bases outside the gene matches. Here the CDR3 reads CARGLAGGPSSYEQYF. The CDR3 bases are TGTGCCAGGGGACTAGCGGGGGGGCCGAGCTCCTACGAGCAGTACTTC.

J is TRBJ2-5 and V is TRBV5-6; TRBD2 agrees at 8 bases. This CDR3 spans 15 amino acids. Germline CDR1 SGHDT, CDR2 YYEEEE. Germline trimming cut 2 bases from V and 1 base from J; bases unmatched to any gene: 4. The CDR3 loop is CASSLGGGFQETQYF. In DNA form, the CDR3 reads TGTGCCAGCAGCTTAGGCGGGGGGTTCCAAGAGACCCAGTACTTC. Full variable domain (remainder filled in from reference TRBV5-6 and TRBJ2-5): DAGVTQSPTHLIKTRGQQVTLRCSPKSGHDTVSWYQQALGQGPQFIFQYYEEEERQRGNFPDRFSGHQFPNYSSELNVNALLLGDSALYLCASSLGGGFQETQYFGPGTRLLVL.

This clonotype appeared once. This chain connects TRBV20-1 to TRBJ2-5, with a tentative D call TRBD1 (6 bases). The CDR3 spans 15 residues. Germline V gene sequence: CDR1 DFQATT, CDR2 SNEGSKA (reference sequence). V gave up 3 bases and J gave up 2 bases, with 16 bases separating them. The CDR3 spells CSASFLERGQETQYF. The CDR3, as DNA: TGCAGTGCTAGTTTTTTAGAGAGGGGGCAAGAGACCCAGTACTTC.

This clonotype was counted once. This chain uses TRBV20-1 with TRBJ2-1, with 14 nucleotides matching TRBD2. The CDR3 runs 16 residues. Germline lookup yields CDR1 DFQATT and CDR2 SNEGSKA (reference sequence). Losses at the gene ends were 5 bases for V and 7 bases for J; bases not matched to a gene: 10. The CDR3 region has the DNA TGCAGTGCTGAGGGGACTAGCGGGGGCCCCTTGAATGAGCAGTTCTTC. The encoded protein is CSAEGTSGGPLNEQFF.